These 19 T cell receptor beta chains came from one sample sequenced in a study of blood T cell repertoires in COVID-19. The assay was immunoSEQ multiplex PCR, and TCRdb's table has in-frame clones only and misses some. The sample has about 130,000 clones, 85% to 90% seen once. The sample taken for sequencing was peripheral blood. Receptors originate from a man aged 55 to 70 with COVID-19, enrolled during active disease.

The chain carries TRBV27 and TRBJ2-7; 8 nucleotides match TRBD2. The germline gives CDR1 MNHEY, CDR2 SMNVEV (reference sequence). Trimming removed 3 bases from V and 2 bases from J; junction bases left unmatched: 3. The CDR3 has 14 residues. CDR3 sequence reads: CASSFTSGTYEQYF. For the CDR3, the DNA is TGTGCCAGCAGTTTTACTAGCGGAACCTACGAGCAGTACTTC.

The chain combines TRBV30 with TRBJ2-5; 10 bases fit TRBD1. V shed 3 bases and J 4 bases; nucleotides not matched to a gene: 5. The CDR3 loop spans 14 amino acids. CDR1 GTSNPN and CDR2 SVGIG come from the germline V gene (reference sequence). The CDR3 spells CAWRRQGAGETQYF. In nucleotides, the CDR3 is TGTGCCTGGAGGAGACAGGGGGCGGGAGAGACCCAGTACTTC.

This clone was found once. CDR3 amino acids: CASSPGQGRTGELFF. The CDR3 DNA reads TGTGCCAGCAGCCCGGGACAGGGGAGGACCGGGGAGCTGTTTTTT. The chain is built from TRBV5-4 and TRBJ2-2; 10 nucleotides line up with TRBD1. CDR1 SGHNT and CDR2 YYREEE come from the germline V gene (reference sequence). The CDR3 length is 15 residues. V trimming: 4 bases; J trimming: 5 bases; junction bases outside the gene matches: 5.

The CDR3 DNA sequence: TGTGCCACCAGTGATCCAGTTGCAGGGGTGGCCTACAATGAGCAGTTCTTC. This encodes CATSDPVAGVAYNEQFF. This chain joins TRBV24-1 and TRBJ2-1, with D possibly matching TRBD1 (6 bases). V was cut by 3 bases and J by 2 bases, with 16 bases left in between. CDR3 length: 17 residues. The V gene's germline CDR1 is KGHDR and CDR2 SFDVKD.

This sequence joins TRBV7-9 and TRBJ1-2; the match to TRBD1 covers 9 bases. Germline loops: CDR1 SEHNR, CDR2 FQNEAQ (reference sequence). The V and J ends lost 5 bases and 4 bases, in that order; junction bases with no gene match: 2. This CDR3 comprises 13 residues. CDR3 in DNA: TGTGCCAGCAGCCGACAGGGGGGCTATGGCTACACCTTC. Translated: CASSRQGGYGYTF. Complete variable domain (other parts from reference TRBV7-9 and TRBJ1-2): DTGVSQNPRHKITKRGQNVTFRCDPISEHNRLYWYRQTLGQGPEFLTYFQNEAQLEKSRLLSDRFSAERPKGSFSTLEIQRTEQGDSAMYLCASSRQGGYGYTFGSGTRLTVV.

The chain combines TRBV2 with TRBJ1-6; D might be TRBD1 (6 bases). Trimming left V 4 bases short and J 0 bases short, with 13 bases between. The CDR3 sequence is 17 residues long. The germline CDR1 and CDR2 sequences are SNHLY and FYNNEI. CDR3 bases: TGTGCCAGCAGTGGAGGGGGGGGGTCCTCCTATAATTCACCCCTCCACTTT. Protein product: CASSGGGGSSYNSPLHF. The variable domain in full, with the rest retrieved from reference TRBV2 and TRBJ1-6, is EPEVTQTPSHQVTQMGQEVILRCVPISNHLYFYWYRQILGQKVEFLVSFYNNEISEKSEIFDDQFSVERPDGSNFTLKIRSTKLEDSAMYFCASSGGGGSSYNSPLHFGNGTRLTVT.

V usage is TRBV3-1 (or the pseudogene TRBV3-2) and J usage is TRBJ2-7; D gene uncertain. Germline V gene data show CDR1 as LGHDT and CDR2 as YNNKEL (reference sequence). The CDR3 loop spans 13 amino acids. V lost 1 base and J lost 3, with 7 bases in between. The CDR3 loop is CASSQGQNYEQYF. As DNA, the CDR3 is TGTGCCAGCAGCCAAGGGCAGAACTACGAGCAGTACTTC.

V and J are TRBV7-2 and TRBJ2-5; unclear D gene. Trimming took off 5 bases at V and 5 bases at J, with 9 bases between the two ends. The CDR3 runs 12 residues. From germline, CDR1 is SGHTA and CDR2 FQGNSA. The CDR3 spells CASSLPPETQYF. CDR3 bases: TGTGCCAGCAGCCTCCCCCCGGAGACCCAGTACTTC.

This clone was observed a handful of times. V gene TRBV9 combines with J gene TRBJ1-4; TRBD1 is a possible D gene (6 bases). CDR3 length equals 13 residues. V dropped 3 bases and J dropped 5 bases, with 8 bases sitting between them. The germline gives CDR1 SGDLS, CDR2 YYNGEE. As DNA, the CDR3 is TGTGCCAGCAGCGGCGGACAGAATGAAAAACTGTTTTTT. It translates to CASSGGQNEKLFF.

V gene TRBV10-2 combines with J gene TRBJ1-6; 9 bases are a match to TRBD1. The germline CDR1 and CDR2 sequences are WSHSY and SAAADI. With V trimmed by 6 bases and J by 7 bases, 7 bases remained unmatched. This CDR3 has 15 residues. CDR3 DNA sequence: TGCGCCAGCAGGGAGCGGGGACAGGGAAATTCACCCCTCCACTTT. Translated: CASRERGQGNSPLHF.

The V gene is TRBV18, the J gene TRBJ1-2; D is possibly TRBD1 (6 bases). Germline V CDR1 and CDR2: KGHSH, LQKENI. This CDR3 region has 15 residues. Trimming pared 1 base from V and 1 base from J, leaving 10 bases between. The CDR3 sequence: CASSPRQDFNYGYTF. CDR3 coding DNA: TGTGCCAGCTCACCACGACAGGATTTTAACTATGGCTACACCTTC. Looking up the rest from reference TRBV18 and TRBJ1-2 gives the full variable domain: NAGVMQNPRHLVRRRGQEARLRCSPMKGHSHVYWYRQLPEEGLKFMVYLQKENIIDESGMPKERFSAEFPKEGPSILRIQQVVRGDSAAYFCASSPRQDFNYGYTFGSGTRLTVV.

V and J are TRBV11-2 and TRBJ2-2; no clear D gene. The V and J ends lost 6 bases and 5 bases respectively, with 13 bases between them. The CDR3 runs to 14 residues. Germline values: CDR1 SGHAT, CDR2 FQNNGV. The CDR3 bases are TGTGCCAGCAGGTCGACTCGGTGGACCGGGGAGCTGTTTTTT. This gives the protein CASRSTRWTGELFF.

The chain couples TRBV7-2 to TRBJ1-1, with a possible D match to TRBD1 (5 bases). This CDR3 has 16 residues. Germline lookup yields CDR1 SGHTA and CDR2 FQGNSA. The ends were cut back, 2 bases at V and 0 bases at J, with 13 bases in the middle. CDR3 protein: CASSLQALTVNTEAFF. The CDR3 nucleotides read TGTGCCAGCAGCTTACAGGCACTGACAGTGAACACTGAAGCTTTCTTT.

V gene TRBV5-1 combines with J gene TRBJ1-5; TRBD1 agrees at 7 bases. With 4 bases clipped from V and 6 bases from J, the junction kept 7 bases outside the gene matches. The germline V gene encodes CDR1 SGHRS and CDR2 YFSETQ. The CDR3 consists of 14 residues. This CDR3 reads CASSPTGPGQPQHF. The CDR3 DNA follows: TGCGCCAGCAGCCCGACAGGGCCTGGTCAGCCCCAGCATTTT.

This sequence joins TRBV24-1 and TRBJ2-2, with 7 bases lining up with TRBD1. V shed 1 base and J 4 bases; nucleotides not matched to a gene: 8. Germline V lookup: CDR1 KGHDR, CDR2 SFDVKD. CDR3 size: 17 residues. The CDR3 coding sequence is TGTGCCACCAGTGATTTAAAGGGGGCGCCGGGCACCGGGGAGCTGTTTTTT. Encoded protein: CATSDLKGAPGTGELFF.

J is TRBJ2-1 and V is TRBV6-5; TRBD2 matches 15 bases. Germline assignment: CDR1 MNHEY and CDR2 SVGAGI. J was trimmed by 10 bases and V by 8 bases; bases with no gene match: 9. The CDR3 runs 15 residues. The CDR3 reads CASYNPGLAGGEQFF. The DNA of the CDR3 is TGTGCCAGCTACAATCCGGGACTAGCGGGGGGCGAGCAGTTCTTC.

The V call is TRBV19, the J call TRBJ1-1; the D gene is possibly TRBD1 (5 bases). The CDR3 loop spans 14 amino acids. V was trimmed by 5 bases and J by 5 bases, leaving 15 bases between them. Per germline, CDR1 LNHDA and CDR2 SQIVND (reference sequence). Written as DNA, the CDR3 is TGTGCCAGTAGTTCTACGGGGGTCGGGACTGAAGCTTTCTTT. Translated, it gives CASSSTGVGTEAFF.

The rearrangement links TRBV7-2 to TRBJ2-7; TRBD2 agrees at 9 bases. The CDR3 is made up of 14 amino acids. Trimming cost V 2 bases and J 6 bases; bases outside gene matches: 5. Germline V gives CDR1 SGHTA, CDR2 FQGNSA. The CDR3 reads CASSLIPSGVEQYF. The CDR3 coding sequence is TGTGCCAGCAGCTTAATACCTAGCGGGGTCGAGCAGTACTTC.

The rearrangement uses TRBV5-4 and TRBJ1-1; D possibly corresponds to TRBD1 (5 bases). Trimming shortened V by 1 base and J by 3 bases, and 10 bases separated the two germline ends. Germline lookup yields CDR1 SGHNT and CDR2 YYREEE (reference sequence). This CDR3 spans 14 amino acids. CDR3: CASSLQGGDTEAFF. The DNA of the CDR3 is TGTGCCAGCAGCTTGCAGGGAGGGGACACTGAAGCTTTCTTT. The variable domain in full, completed from reference TRBV5-4 and TRBJ1-1, reads ETGVTQSPTHLIKTRGQQVTLRCSSQSGHNTVSWYQQALGQGPQFIFQYYREEENGRGNFPPRFSGLQFPNYSSELNVNALELDDSALYLCASSLQGGDTEAFFGQGTRLTVV.